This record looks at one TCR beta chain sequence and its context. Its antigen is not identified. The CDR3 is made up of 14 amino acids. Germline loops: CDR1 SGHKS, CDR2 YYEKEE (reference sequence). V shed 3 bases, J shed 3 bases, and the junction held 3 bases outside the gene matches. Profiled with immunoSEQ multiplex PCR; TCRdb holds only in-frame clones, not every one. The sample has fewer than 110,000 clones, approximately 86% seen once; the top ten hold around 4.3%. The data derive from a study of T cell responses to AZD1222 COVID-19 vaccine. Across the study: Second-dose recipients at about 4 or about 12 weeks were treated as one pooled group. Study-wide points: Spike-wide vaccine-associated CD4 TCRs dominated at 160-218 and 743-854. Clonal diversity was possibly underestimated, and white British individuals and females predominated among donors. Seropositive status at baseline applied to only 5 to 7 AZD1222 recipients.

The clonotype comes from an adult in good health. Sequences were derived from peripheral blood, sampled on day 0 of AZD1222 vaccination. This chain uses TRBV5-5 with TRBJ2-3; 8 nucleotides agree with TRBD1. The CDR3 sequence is CASSWDRRTDTQYF. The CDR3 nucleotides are TGTGCCAGCAGCTGGGACAGGAGAACAGATACGCAGTATTTT.